The clone carrying this T cell receptor (beta chain) was seen only a few times. The target antigen is unknown. A patient was excluded if there was uncontrolled infection, other autoimmune disease, pregnancy or lactation. Based on clinical symptoms, serum thyroxine and TRAb, thyroid ultrasound and orbital computed tomography, diagnoses were reached. The data were taken from a study of T cells in Graves' hyperthyroidism and ophthalmopathy. Study-level results: It was a median about 7.1 months before onset that the model predicted ophthalmopathy.

Trimming cost V 5 bases and J 0 bases, with 17 bases left between them. The germline CDR1 and CDR2 sequences are SGHAT and FQNNGV. The CDR3 is 16 amino acids. What was amplified from RNA transcripts were TCR beta CDR3 regions. Researchers ran a first-round RT-PCR on the TCR CDR3 using the HTBI primer set. Each CDR3 protein is one row after TCRdb ran MiXCR on the multiplex PCR reads. The sample has 550,000 to 600,000 distinct CDR3 sequences; around 42% are singletons. The chain employs TRBV11-2 and TRBJ2-7; weak D call: TRBD1 (6 bases). The source is an adult woman with Graves' disease, either hyperthyroidism or ophthalmopathy (not recorded which). What was sequenced was peripheral blood or thyroid tissue (not recorded which). In DNA, the CDR3 is TGTGCCAGCAGCCTCCCCGGGACATATCCCTCCTACGAGCAGTACTTC. Amino acid sequence: CASSLPGTYPSYEQYF.